The clone carrying this T cell receptor beta chain was observed once. The data stem from a study of T-cell reconstitution after alpha-beta-depleted transplantation in children. Preparing the TCRbeta library involved the use of unique molecular identifiers. One entry per CDR3 protein, called by TCRdb with MiXCR from the PCR reads. The sample records 500,000 to 600,000 distinct CDR3 sequences, around a third being singletons. V was cut by 1 base and J by 5 bases, with 12 bases left in between. The CDR3 extends over 14 amino acids. Germline CDR1 SGHRS, CDR2 YFSETQ. The sequenced sample was PBMCs from the stem cell graft donor, obtained from the stem cell graft. J is TRBJ2-5 and V is TRBV5-1; TRBD1 is a possible D gene (6 bases). The clonotype comes from a human donor who donated a stem cell graft to a child with aplastic anemia. CDR3 nucleotides: TGCGCCAGCAGCTTGCAGGGGAACGGGGAGACCCAGTACTTC. It is translated as CASSLQGNGETQYF.